Below are 6 T cell receptor beta chains sequenced from a single sample in a study of T cell responses to AZD1222 COVID-19 vaccine. Here immunoSEQ multiplex PCR was the method, and the copy in TCRdb shows in-frame clones only, minus some. The sample comprises approximately 180,000 clones, roughly nine tenths of which are singletons, and approximately 2.9% rests with the top ten. This specimen consisted of peripheral blood, obtained on day 0 of AZD1222 vaccination. The receptors here all came from an adult in good health.

The chain links TRBV5-1 to TRBJ2-7; 10 nucleotides match TRBD2. The CDR3 spans 15 residues. V trimming: 4 bases; J trimming: 3 bases; junction bases outside the gene matches: 7. Germline-derived CDR1 and CDR2 are SGHRS and YFSETQ. CDR3 residues: CASSIHSSGGYEQYF. In nucleotides, the CDR3 is TGCGCCAGCAGCATTCACTCTAGCGGGGGCTACGAGCAGTACTTC. Using reference TRBV5-1 and TRBJ2-7 for the parts outside the CDR3, the full variable domain is KAGVTQTPRYLIKTRGQQVTLSCSPISGHRSVSWYQQTPGQGLQFLFEYFSETQRNKGNFPGRFSGRQFSNSRSEMNVSTLELGDSALYLCASSIHSSGGYEQYFGPGTRLTVT.

The chain has TRBV5-1 and TRBJ1-1, with a possible D match to TRBD1 (6 bases). Germline V gives CDR1 SGHRS, CDR2 YFSETQ. The CDR3 has 14 amino acids. V was cut by 0 bases and J by 6 bases, with 12 bases left in between. CDR3 region: CASSLGGPGAEAFF. The CDR3 DNA reads TGCGCCAGCAGCTTGGGGGGGCCTGGGGCTGAAGCTTTCTTT.

The chain combines TRBV19 with TRBJ2-2, with a tentative D call TRBD2 (5 bases). The V end lost 3 bases, the J end lost 6 bases, and 14 bases lay between the germline ends. Looked up from germline, CDR1 is LNHDA and CDR2 is SQIVND (reference sequence). The CDR3 is made up of 15 amino acids. CDR3 residues: CASSIGGFGSGELFF. CDR3 nucleotide sequence: TGTGCCAGTAGTATTGGAGGATTTGGGTCCGGGGAGCTGTTTTTT.

The chain employs TRBV2 and TRBJ1-1; D is possibly TRBD1 (5 bases). V was pared by 7 bases and J by 1 base, with 7 bases between. This CDR3 has 12 amino acids. Germline-derived CDR1 and CDR2 are SNHLY and FYNNEI. In nucleotides, the CDR3 is TGTGCCAGCAAAGACAGGAACACTGAAGCTTTCTTT. It is translated as CASKDRNTEAFF.

The rearrangement links TRBV6-2 or TRBV6-3 to TRBJ2-7; TRBD1 matches 8 bases. The CDR3 is 15 amino acids. Germline loops: CDR1 MNHEY, CDR2 SVGEGT. J lost 7 bases, V lost 5 bases, and 13 bases had no gene match. The CDR3 sequence is CASSRRDRLRIEQYF. The CDR3 region has the DNA TGTGCCAGCAGTCGCCGGGACAGGCTTCGCATAGAGCAGTACTTC.

This chain joins TRBV15 and TRBJ1-4; 9 nucleotides line up with TRBD1. J lost 6 bases, V lost 5 bases, and 7 bases had no gene match. CDR1 and CDR2 from the germline V gene are LNHNV and YYDKDF (reference sequence). The CDR3 is 15 amino acids. The CDR3 bases are TGTGCCACCAGCTTAACAGGGGGCGAATATGAAAAACTGTTTTTT. It codes for CATSLTGGEYEKLFF.